This T cell receptor beta chain originates from a study of sequential checkpoint blockade in melanoma. The CDR3 runs to 14 residues. From germline, CDR1 is PRHDT and CDR2 FYEKMQ (reference sequence). The J segment lost 6 bases and the V segment lost 4 bases, leaving 9 bases of the junction unmatched. The treatment was: randomized to nivolumab then ipilimumab (arm A) or the reverse (arm B). Only in-frame clones appear in the TCRdb table, and some are missing; sequencing was by immunoSEQ multiplex PCR. The table lists 15,000 to 20,000 clones, 60% to 75% of them singletons. The source was CD8+ T cells sorted from blood (inferred from file names), collected from a patient given nivolumab and ipilimumab in sequence. This rearrangement joins TRBV13 to TRBJ2-7; TRBD2 aligns across 7 bases. This TCR came from a human donor with melanoma. The CDR3 DNA reads as TGTGCCAGCAGCTCTAGCGGAGGCCAAGGCGAGCAGTACTTC. It specifies CASSSSGGQGEQYF.